This section outlines one TCR beta chain sequence together with its context. What it binds is unknown. TCRdb reprocessed the reads with MiXCR, giving one entry per CDR3 protein. The table has about 740,000 distinct CDR3 sequences, less than 40% seen once; the top ten hold 2.5% to 3.5%. CDR3 length: 15 residues. Germline values: CDR1 SGHDT, CDR2 YYEEEE. V lost 2 bases and J lost 1; bases outside the gene matches: 2. The sample is drawn from a study of T cell repertoires in cytomegalovirus infection. About the study: Matching HLA type, along with CMV infection, was indicated by public TCR beta signatures. Study conclusions and caveats: HLA-C-restricted CMV clonotypes gave the most frequent clonotype in two of eight donors. Frequencies of public TCR beta families were cumulated, and this identified carriers of CMV plus the relevant HLA.

The rearrangement links TRBV5-6 to TRBJ2-5, with 10 bases aligning to TRBD1. This TCR came from a human donor in good health (CMV status not recorded). Some clones in this sample may be carry-over from other donors' samples. The sequenced sample was PBMCs. The CDR3 loop reads CASSFDRGPQETQYF. The CDR3 DNA reads as TGTGCCAGCAGCTTCGACAGGGGGCCCCAAGAGACCCAGTACTTC.